The present T cell receptor (beta chain) was sequenced within a study of radiotherapy plus CTLA-4 blockade in lung cancer (dated by TCRdb to the late 2010s). With regard to the full study: Among enrolled patients, roughly 18% had an objective response and roughly 31% reached disease control.

Paper-wide results and their limitations: Early dynamic changes in blood T cell clones, together with increased serum interferon-beta after radiation, were reported as the strongest predictors of response. After treatment with radiotherapy and ipilimumab, TCR clones that came from tumors expanded in the peripheral blood.

Focal radiation therapy combined with CTLA-4 blockade (ipilimumab) was tested in patients with chemo-refractory metastatic non-small-cell lung cancer. Library construction relied on the immunoSEQ multiplex PCR assay. The clones in this table, taken by TCRdb from immuneACCESS, are in-frame only. Not every clone is retained; where verified, under half of the shortfall comes from an unresolved V gene, and the cause of the rest is unknown. Across this sample there are 110,000 or so clones, with roughly 80% seen only once. Roughly 5.2% of the sample comes from the top ten. Notes on this clone: Its antigen remains undetermined. Per-nucleotide qualities are absent, and no much larger clonotype sits a single base away.

Reading the germline V gene gives CDR1 MDHEN and CDR2 SYDVKM. Trimming leaves V shorter by 4 bases and J shorter by 2 bases, with the junction holding 12 bases beyond the gene matches. The CDR3 runs 17 amino acids, cysteine and phenylalanine included. This entry keeps only the CDR3 DNA: 51 bases, framed from base 1. The chain joins TRBV28 to TRBJ2-7; 9 bases in the junction line up with TRBD1. This material consisted of peripheral blood, taken from a patient treated with radiotherapy plus ipilimumab. This TCR was sampled from a human donor with non-small cell lung cancer who had a partial response to radiotherapy plus ipilimumab. The sequenced DNA: TGTGCCAGCAGTTCCCAACAGGGGACAGGGAAACCCTACGAGCAGTACTTC. It specifies CASSSQQGTGKPYEQYF.